This T cell receptor beta chain stems from a study of shared clonotypes between healthy human individuals. This CDR3 contains 14 residues. Germline V gives CDR1 SGHVS, CDR2 FNYEAQ. V lost 5 bases and J lost 3, with 13 bases in between. Study-wide findings and caveats: Naive CD4 clonotype sharing across a few donors was roughly 5%.

This was a deep-level run. Assay: immunoSEQ multiplex PCR; the TCRdb copy retains only in-frame clones and omits some. The sample yields some 2.1 million clones, 85% to 95% seen once. Comment on this clone: Its antigen is undetermined.

V gene TRBV7-6 combines with J gene TRBJ1-1, with TRBD1 as a possible D gene (5 bases). This sequence originates from a man younger than 35 in good health. The specimen sequenced was naive CD4+ T cells sorted from blood. Documented subset: CD45RA+ positively selected. The CDR3 sequence: CASSPSTVHTEAFF. The CDR3, as DNA: TGTGCCAGCAGCCCATCGACAGTCCACACTGAAGCTTTCTTT.